A selection of T cell receptor beta chains follows, all from one sample in a study of T-cell memory formation after mild COVID-19. TCRdb called the 5' RACE reads again in MiXCR, with one record for every CDR3 protein. Among hundreds of thousands of distinct CDR3 sequences listed, roughly an eighth were seen once. Sequenced input: PBMCs or a T cell subset sorted from them (not recorded which). Receptors originate from a man between 18 and 29 years old who had mild COVID-19 (a few samples of this study predate the infection). Cell type and time point are not known. Each CDR3 is given with its conserved first and last residue. The order of the fields is D gene, clone size, V gene, J gene, CDR3 DNA, CDR3 protein. D genes are given only for firm matches. The listing skips clone size in some rows; elsewhere it reads once, few, many or a size class.

d_call: TRBD1
clone_size: few
v_call: TRBV7-8
j_call: TRBJ2-5
cdr3_nt: TGTGCCAGCAGCCCCGGGACAGCAGAAGAGACCCAGTACTTC
cdr3_aa: CASSPGTAEETQYF

d_call: NA
clone_size: NA
v_call: TRBV27
j_call: TRBJ2-3
cdr3_nt: TGTGCCAGCAGTAAACGAACGGGACTTACAATCACAGATACGCAGTATTTT
cdr3_aa: CASSKRTGLTITDTQYF

d_call: TRBD1
clone_size: NA
v_call: TRBV3-1
j_call: TRBJ2-7
cdr3_nt: TGTGCCAGCAGCCCCGGCGGGACAGGGTATTCCGAGCAGTACTTC
cdr3_aa: CASSPGGTGYSEQYF

d_call: NA
clone_size: NA
v_call: TRBV12-3/TRBV12-4
j_call: TRBJ1-3
cdr3_nt: TGTGCCAGCAGTAAGAGGAGCTCTGGAAACACCATATATTTT
cdr3_aa: CASSKRSSGNTIYF

d_call: TRBD1
clone_size: many
v_call: TRBV5-4
j_call: TRBJ1-2
cdr3_nt: TGTGCCAGCAGCGCCGGGACAGGCTATGGCTACACCTTC
cdr3_aa: CASSAGTGYGYTF

d_call: NA
clone_size: few
v_call: TRBV7-7
j_call: TRBJ2-3
cdr3_nt: TGTGCTAGCAGCTTAAGGGTTGGGGCAGATACGCAGTATTTT
cdr3_aa: CASSLRVGADTQYF

d_call: NA
clone_size: NA
v_call: TRBV20-1
j_call: TRBJ2-2
cdr3_nt: TGCAGTGCGAGGGTTTTATCCACCGGGGAGCTGTTTTTT
cdr3_aa: CSARVLSTGELFF

d_call: NA
clone_size: many
v_call: TRBV19
j_call: TRBJ1-1
cdr3_nt: TGTGCCAGTAACTCAGAGGGGATCGGGCTACCCACTGAAGCTTTCTTT
cdr3_aa: CASNSEGIGLPTEAFF

d_call: NA
clone_size: NA
v_call: TRBV4-1
j_call: TRBJ2-5
cdr3_nt: TGCGCCAGCAGCCGAACGGGACCAACGGGGGAGACCCAGTACTTC
cdr3_aa: CASSRTGPTGETQYF

d_call: NA
clone_size: NA
v_call: TRBV7-9
j_call: TRBJ1-2
cdr3_nt: TGTGCCAGCAGCTCCGGGAAAGATCTATATGGCTACACCTTC
cdr3_aa: CASSSGKDLYGYTF

d_call: NA
clone_size: few
v_call: TRBV30
j_call: TRBJ2-7
cdr3_nt: TGTGCCTGGAGTGTCCAAACCTCCTACGAGCAGTACTTC
cdr3_aa: CAWSVQTSYEQYF

d_call: TRBD2
clone_size: NA
v_call: TRBV29-1
j_call: TRBJ2-3
cdr3_nt: TGCAGCGTAAGGACTAGCGGGGGGATAGATACGCAGTATTTT
cdr3_aa: CSVRTSGGIDTQYF

d_call: NA
clone_size: many
v_call: TRBV5-1
j_call: TRBJ2-1
cdr3_nt: TGCGCCAGCAGCTTGCCAGGATCCTACAATGAGCAGTTCTTC
cdr3_aa: CASSLPGSYNEQFF

d_call: NA
clone_size: many
v_call: TRBV12-3/TRBV12-4
j_call: TRBJ2-1
cdr3_nt: TGTGCCAGCAGTTTGGAAACGGGACCCTACAATGAGCAGTTCTTC
cdr3_aa: CASSLETGPYNEQFF

d_call: NA
clone_size: NA
v_call: TRBV5-1
j_call: TRBJ1-2
cdr3_nt: TGCGCCAGTAAGGACATTTACTATGGCTACACCTTC
cdr3_aa: CASKDIYYGYTF

d_call: TRBD2
clone_size: few
v_call: TRBV24-1
j_call: TRBJ2-3
cdr3_nt: TGTGCCACCAGTGATATACAGGGTAGCGGGGGTACGCAGTATTTT
cdr3_aa: CATSDIQGSGGTQYF

d_call: NA
clone_size: many
v_call: TRBV18
j_call: TRBJ2-5
cdr3_nt: TGTGCCAGCTCTGCGGAGACCCAGTACTTC
cdr3_aa: CASSAETQYF

d_call: NA
clone_size: few
v_call: TRBV29-1
j_call: TRBJ2-2
cdr3_nt: TGCAGCGGCCTCCGAGGTGTCGGGGAGCTGTTTTTT
cdr3_aa: CSGLRGVGELFF

d_call: NA
clone_size: NA
v_call: TRBV20-1
j_call: TRBJ1-4
cdr3_nt: TGCAGTGCTAGAGGGCAGGGAGAAAAACTGTTTTTT
cdr3_aa: CSARGQGEKLFF

d_call: NA
clone_size: many
v_call: TRBV20-1
j_call: TRBJ1-1
cdr3_nt: TGCAGTGCAACGGGGACGTACACTGAAGCTTTCTTT
cdr3_aa: CSATGTYTEAFF

d_call: NA
clone_size: few
v_call: TRBV7-7
j_call: TRBJ2-2
cdr3_nt: TGTGCCAGCAGCTTAGATACGGCCGGGGAGCTGTTTTTT
cdr3_aa: CASSLDTAGELFF

d_call: TRBD2
clone_size: NA
v_call: TRBV7-9
j_call: TRBJ2-1
cdr3_nt: TGTGCCAGCAGCAAAACTAGCGGGGGATTTTCTGAGCAGTTCTTC
cdr3_aa: CASSKTSGGFSEQFF

d_call: NA
clone_size: NA
v_call: TRBV5-1
j_call: TRBJ2-7
cdr3_nt: TGCGCCAGCAGCCCCAGATCTCGGGGCGAGCAGTACTTC
cdr3_aa: CASSPRSRGEQYF

d_call: TRBD1
clone_size: NA
v_call: TRBV7-8
j_call: TRBJ1-5
cdr3_nt: TGTGCCAGCAGCACAGATGAGGGGGCTCAGCCCCATCATTTT
cdr3_aa: CASSTDEGAQPHHF

d_call: NA
clone_size: many
v_call: TRBV4-3
j_call: TRBJ2-3
cdr3_nt: TGCGCCAGCAGCCAAGATCTTTTAGGACACCTGACAGATACGCAGTATTTT
cdr3_aa: CASSQDLLGHLTDTQYF

d_call: TRBD1
clone_size: few
v_call: TRBV7-9
j_call: TRBJ1-6
cdr3_nt: TGTGCCAGCCGGGACAGGGATGCTTCACCCCTCCACTTT
cdr3_aa: CASRDRDASPLHF

d_call: NA
clone_size: few
v_call: TRBV20-1
j_call: TRBJ1-1
cdr3_nt: TGCAGCGCGACCTTTAATGCTGAAGCTTTCTTT
cdr3_aa: CSATFNAEAFF

d_call: NA
clone_size: few
v_call: TRBV11-2
j_call: TRBJ1-1
cdr3_nt: TGTGCCAGCAGCTCGGTCGGAGGTGTGAACACTGAAGCTTTCTTT
cdr3_aa: CASSSVGGVNTEAFF

d_call: NA
clone_size: many
v_call: TRBV7-8
j_call: TRBJ1-1
cdr3_nt: TGTGCCAGCAGCTACCCACCGTACACTGAAGCTTTCTTT
cdr3_aa: CASSYPPYTEAFF

d_call: TRBD1
clone_size: few
v_call: TRBV12-3/TRBV12-4
j_call: TRBJ1-6
cdr3_nt: TGTGCCAGCAGTTTAACAGGGGGTTGGAATTCACCCCTCCACTTT
cdr3_aa: CASSLTGGWNSPLHF

d_call: NA
clone_size: many
v_call: TRBV28
j_call: TRBJ1-1
cdr3_nt: TGTGCCAGCAGTTTCAGGCCCGGGGGACATCCAGTTGAAGCTTTCTTT
cdr3_aa: CASSFRPGGHPVEAFF

d_call: TRBD1
clone_size: few
v_call: TRBV12-3/TRBV12-4
j_call: TRBJ2-1
cdr3_nt: TGTGCCAGCAGCCGAATGGGACAGGCCTACAATGAGCAGTTCTTC
cdr3_aa: CASSRMGQAYNEQFF

d_call: NA
clone_size: many
v_call: TRBV7-2
j_call: TRBJ2-5
cdr3_nt: TGTGCCAGCAGCTCCTCCGGGACTTACCGGGGGACCCAGTACTTC
cdr3_aa: CASSSSGTYRGTQYF

d_call: NA
clone_size: NA
v_call: TRBV6-5
j_call: TRBJ1-4
cdr3_nt: TGTGCCAGCAGTTTGCAGGGTATTAATGAAAAACTGTTTTTT
cdr3_aa: CASSLQGINEKLFF

d_call: TRBD1
clone_size: few
v_call: TRBV7-9
j_call: TRBJ2-3
cdr3_nt: TGTGCCAGCAGCAGGCCGTTGGACAGGGGGCAGTCAGATACGCAGTATTTT
cdr3_aa: CASSRPLDRGQSDTQYF

d_call: TRBD1
clone_size: NA
v_call: TRBV6-2/TRBV6-3
j_call: TRBJ2-3
cdr3_nt: TGTGCCAGCAGCCTCCCCGGACAGGCCTATGGGACAGATACGCAGTATTTT
cdr3_aa: CASSLPGQAYGTDTQYF

d_call: TRBD2
clone_size: NA
v_call: TRBV4-2
j_call: TRBJ2-1
cdr3_nt: TGTGCCAGCAGCCAAGATAGAGGACTAGGGTACAATGAGCAGTTCTTC
cdr3_aa: CASSQDRGLGYNEQFF

d_call: NA
clone_size: many
v_call: TRBV29-1
j_call: TRBJ2-5
cdr3_nt: TGCAGCGTTGAAGGAGTTGAATGGAAACCTGACCAAGAGACCCAGTACTTC
cdr3_aa: CSVEGVEWKPDQETQYF

d_call: TRBD1
clone_size: few
v_call: TRBV6-6
j_call: TRBJ1-6
cdr3_nt: TGTGCCAGCAGTTACTCGAGGGAGGGGGCAGGTAATTCACCCCTCCACTTT
cdr3_aa: CASSYSREGAGNSPLHF

d_call: NA
clone_size: few
v_call: TRBV7-9
j_call: TRBJ2-7
cdr3_nt: TGTGCCAGCCGGCTAGGGGGATACGAGCAGTACTTC
cdr3_aa: CASRLGGYEQYF

d_call: NA
clone_size: few
v_call: TRBV20-1
j_call: TRBJ2-5
cdr3_nt: TGCAGTGCTAGGGATGGGGGATGGGGGGAGACCCAGTACTTC
cdr3_aa: CSARDGGWGETQYF

d_call: NA
clone_size: NA
v_call: TRBV5-1
j_call: TRBJ1-6
cdr3_nt: TGCGCCAGCAGCTTGAAGGGCGGCGGGGATTCACCCCTCCACTTT
cdr3_aa: CASSLKGGGDSPLHF

d_call: NA
clone_size: few
v_call: TRBV7-3
j_call: TRBJ2-2
cdr3_nt: TGTGCCAGCAGCCGGGGGTCAGGGTACGGGGAGCTGTTTTTT
cdr3_aa: CASSRGSGYGELFF

d_call: NA
clone_size: many
v_call: TRBV6-5
j_call: TRBJ2-5
cdr3_nt: TGTGCCAGCAGATCCACAGGGTGGGAGACCCAGTACTTC
cdr3_aa: CASRSTGWETQYF

d_call: NA
clone_size: NA
v_call: TRBV11-2
j_call: TRBJ2-3
cdr3_nt: TGTGCCAGCAGTAGCAGGGTACTCGCAGATACGCAGTATTTT
cdr3_aa: CASSSRVLADTQYF

d_call: NA
clone_size: NA
v_call: TRBV7-6
j_call: TRBJ2-1
cdr3_nt: TGTGCCAGCGCGGATTGGGTTAGCTCCTACAATGAGCAGTTCTTC
cdr3_aa: CASADWVSSYNEQFF

d_call: TRBD1
clone_size: NA
v_call: TRBV4-3
j_call: TRBJ2-5
cdr3_nt: TGCGCCAGCAGCCAATCTCAGACAGGGGCGGAGACCCAGTACTTC
cdr3_aa: CASSQSQTGAETQYF

d_call: NA
clone_size: NA
v_call: TRBV7-2
j_call: TRBJ2-5
cdr3_nt: TGTGCCAGCAGTTCTAACCGAGGCCAAGGAGAGACCCAGTACTTC
cdr3_aa: CASSSNRGQGETQYF